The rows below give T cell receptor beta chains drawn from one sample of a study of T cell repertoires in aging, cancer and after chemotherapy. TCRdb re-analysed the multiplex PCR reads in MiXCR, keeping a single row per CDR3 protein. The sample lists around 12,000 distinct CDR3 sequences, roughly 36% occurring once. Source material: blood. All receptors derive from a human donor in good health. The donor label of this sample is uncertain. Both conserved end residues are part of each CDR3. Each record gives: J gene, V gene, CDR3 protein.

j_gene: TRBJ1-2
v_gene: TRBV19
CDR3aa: CASSAYGQVGWGYTF

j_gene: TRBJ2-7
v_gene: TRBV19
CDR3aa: CASRPTGAHEQYF

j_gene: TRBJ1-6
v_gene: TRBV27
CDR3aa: CASSRTGRSPLHF

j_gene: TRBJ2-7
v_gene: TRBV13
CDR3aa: CASSLTFGTGEGEQYF

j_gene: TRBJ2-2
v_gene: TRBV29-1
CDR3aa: CSVGGDGTGELFF

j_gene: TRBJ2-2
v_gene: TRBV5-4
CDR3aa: CAWARLAGGGELFF

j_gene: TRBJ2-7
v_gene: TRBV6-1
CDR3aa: CATHLSGGLSYEQYF

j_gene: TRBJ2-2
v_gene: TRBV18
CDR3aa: CASSPYDSARGRSGELFF

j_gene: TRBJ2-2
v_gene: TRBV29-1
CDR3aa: CSGTGTGELFF

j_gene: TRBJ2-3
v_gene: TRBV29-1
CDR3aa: CSVEGRLSDTQYF

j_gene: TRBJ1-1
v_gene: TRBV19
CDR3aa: CASSSQTNTEAFF

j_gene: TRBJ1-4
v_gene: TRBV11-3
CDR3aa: CASSLVRGQGEKLFF

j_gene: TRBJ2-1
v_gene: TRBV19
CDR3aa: CAIGLAGGNEQFF

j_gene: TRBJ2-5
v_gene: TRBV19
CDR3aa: CASRSTGYGTQYF

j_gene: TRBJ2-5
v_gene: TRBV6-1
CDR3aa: CASSSGTSGSRETQYF

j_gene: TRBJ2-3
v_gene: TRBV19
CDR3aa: CASSRVGADTQYF

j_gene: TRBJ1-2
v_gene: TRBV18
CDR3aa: CASSPSTSGRNYGYTF

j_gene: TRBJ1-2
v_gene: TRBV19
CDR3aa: CASSTGLRGYGYTF

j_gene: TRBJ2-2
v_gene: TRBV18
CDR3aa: CASSPGTVNTGELFF

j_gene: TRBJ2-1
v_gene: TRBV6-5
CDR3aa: CASSYREYNEQFF

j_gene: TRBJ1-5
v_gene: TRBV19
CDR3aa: CASRRSVDNQPQHF

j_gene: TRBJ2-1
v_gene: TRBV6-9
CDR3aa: CASSYRGGTAKIKDNEQFF

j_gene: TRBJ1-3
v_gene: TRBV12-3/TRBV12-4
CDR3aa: CASSGGTAGNTIYF

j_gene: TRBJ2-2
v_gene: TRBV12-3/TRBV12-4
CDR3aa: CASRHGGNTGELFF

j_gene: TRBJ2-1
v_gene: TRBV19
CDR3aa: CASSERGTVQFF

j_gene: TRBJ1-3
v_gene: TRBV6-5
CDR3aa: CASSSRTAVNFGNTIYF

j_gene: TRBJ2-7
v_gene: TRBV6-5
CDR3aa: CASSSRLAGAREQYF

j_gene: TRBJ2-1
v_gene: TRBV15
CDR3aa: CATSGVRDRRRNEQFF

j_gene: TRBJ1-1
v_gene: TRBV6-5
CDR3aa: CASSILQGASEAFF

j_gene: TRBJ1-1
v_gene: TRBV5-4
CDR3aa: CASSFRNTEAFF

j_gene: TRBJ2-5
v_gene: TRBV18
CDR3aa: CASSQLAGVGETQYF

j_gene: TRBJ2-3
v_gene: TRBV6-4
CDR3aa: CASSDEAGGPDTQYF

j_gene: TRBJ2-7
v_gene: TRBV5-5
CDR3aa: CASSPRQENSYEQYF

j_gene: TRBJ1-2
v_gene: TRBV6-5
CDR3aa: CASSNYGYTF

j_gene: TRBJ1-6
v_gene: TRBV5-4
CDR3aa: CASSGDRRYSPLHF

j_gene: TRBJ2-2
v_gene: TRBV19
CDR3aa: CASRRGSAAGELFF

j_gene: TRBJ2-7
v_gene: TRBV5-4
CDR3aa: CASSPNIGTSGYEQYF

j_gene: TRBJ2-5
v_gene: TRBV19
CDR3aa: CASSKDRVLQETQYF

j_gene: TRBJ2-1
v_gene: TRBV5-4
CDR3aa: CASSLDRYNEQFF

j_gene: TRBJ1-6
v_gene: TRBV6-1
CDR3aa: CASRGPNSPLHF

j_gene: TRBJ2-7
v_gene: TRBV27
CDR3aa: CASSLGGQGNEQYF

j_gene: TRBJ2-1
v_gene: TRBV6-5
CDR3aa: CASSYGGQVNEQFF

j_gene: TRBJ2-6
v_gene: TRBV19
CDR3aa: CASSAQGTSGANVLTF

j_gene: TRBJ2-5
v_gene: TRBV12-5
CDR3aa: CASGLARGLGETQYF

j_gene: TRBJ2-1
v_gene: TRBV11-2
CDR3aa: CASSSGSRFEQFF

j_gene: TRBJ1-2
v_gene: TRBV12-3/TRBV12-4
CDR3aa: CASRGQSNYGYTF

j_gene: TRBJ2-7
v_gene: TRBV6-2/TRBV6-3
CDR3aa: CASSSRSEQYF

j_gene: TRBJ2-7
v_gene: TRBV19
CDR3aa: CASSIDRGPNSYEQYF

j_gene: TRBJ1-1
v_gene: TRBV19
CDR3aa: CASSSQGSEAFF